The clone carrying this T cell receptor beta chain was seen only once. The antigen remains unidentified. This record comes from a study of cytomegalovirus exposure and HLA in healthy donors. Study findings and constraints: Later analysis found that TCR beta chains associated with HLA were more clonally expanded than other, equally common chains. Later analysis identified several of the most significant clusters that appeared linked to common viral pathogens. With further analysis later on, most CMV-associated TCR beta chains appeared HLA-restricted.

The PCR contained 60 Vbeta and 13 Jbeta primers. Sequencing used immunoSEQ multiplex PCR; TCRdb keeps in-frame clones, though not all of them. The profile shows under 200,000 clones, roughly 74% of them singletons. In nominal health when sampled, donors likely had unrecorded immune exposures nonetheless. The sequence was collected from a woman in her 30s in good health and CMV-seronegative. The sequenced sample was PBMCs.

The CDR3 reads CASSGQGENSPLHF. The CDR3 region has the DNA TGTGCCAGCTCTGGACAGGGGGAAAATTCACCCCTCCACTTT. The chain recombines TRBV18 with TRBJ1-6; 10 bases are a match to TRBD1. The V gene's germline CDR1 is KGHSH and CDR2 LQKENI. V lost 6 bases and J lost 7; bases outside the gene matches: 3. The CDR3 covers 14 residues.